A selection of T cell receptor beta chains follows, all from one sample in a study of CD8 T cells in ankylosing spondylitis. Each CDR3 protein gets one entry after TCRdb re-called the 5' RACE reads with MiXCR. The sample contains 210,000 or so distinct CDR3 sequences, under 30% of which appear only once. Sequencing was carried out using blood, either unsorted or a sorted T cell fraction (not recorded which). The receptors were gathered from a male donor with ankylosing spondylitis or in good health (not recorded which). CDR3s include the opening cysteine and the closing phenylalanine or tryptophan. The D gene is left open where the match is weak. Size tells how often a clone was seen (once, few, many) or the class of an expanded clone, and some rows leave it out.

j_call: TRBJ2-3
cdr3_length: 15
clone_size: -
v_call: TRBV28
d_call: -
cdr3_nt: TGTGCCAGCAGTGAACCCTCAGTTAGCACAGATACGCAGTATTTT
cdr3_aa: CASSEPSVSTDTQYF

j_call: TRBJ2-7
cdr3_length: 15
clone_size: many
v_call: TRBV4-2
d_call: TRBD2
cdr3_nt: TGTGCCAGCAGTCGCCTAGCGGGAGTAAATTACGAGCAGTACTTC
cdr3_aa: CASSRLAGVNYEQYF

j_call: TRBJ2-7
cdr3_length: 15
clone_size: -
v_call: TRBV20-1
d_call: TRBD2
cdr3_nt: TGCAGTGCTAGAGAAGGGACTAGCGGTGGCTACGAGCAGTACTTC
cdr3_aa: CSAREGTSGGYEQYF

j_call: TRBJ2-1
cdr3_length: 15
clone_size: -
v_call: TRBV10-3
d_call: -
cdr3_nt: TGTGCCATCAGACAGGACCTCGGAGGCTACAATGAGCAGTTCTTC
cdr3_aa: CAIRQDLGGYNEQFF

j_call: TRBJ2-7
cdr3_length: 13
clone_size: many
v_call: TRBV27
d_call: -
cdr3_nt: TGTGCCAGCAGTTTATCCAGCCCCTACGAGCAGTACTTC
cdr3_aa: CASSLSSPYEQYF

j_call: TRBJ2-5
cdr3_length: 15
clone_size: many
v_call: TRBV9
d_call: TRBD1
cdr3_nt: TGTGCCAGCAGCGGAAAGGGGGCCGGCCAAGAGACCCAGTACTTC
cdr3_aa: CASSGKGAGQETQYF

j_call: TRBJ1-5
cdr3_length: 17
clone_size: few
v_call: TRBV20-1
d_call: TRBD1
cdr3_nt: TGCAGTGCTCCTAAGGGGGCGAGGGTCAATAGCAATCAGCCCCAGCATTTT
cdr3_aa: CSAPKGARVNSNQPQHF

j_call: TRBJ2-2
cdr3_length: 15
clone_size: many
v_call: TRBV6-2/TRBV6-3
d_call: -
cdr3_nt: TGTGCCAGCAGTTATAGGCGGGGCGACACCGGGGAGCTGTTTTTT
cdr3_aa: CASSYRRGDTGELFF

j_call: TRBJ1-5
cdr3_length: 12
clone_size: -
v_call: TRBV15
d_call: -
cdr3_nt: TGTGCCACCAGTTCGAGTGATCAGCCCCAGCATTTT
cdr3_aa: CATSSSDQPQHF

j_call: TRBJ2-7
cdr3_length: 15
clone_size: -
v_call: TRBV7-8
d_call: -
cdr3_nt: TGTGCCAGCAGCTTAGGTTATCGGGCGGACTACGAGCAGTACTTC
cdr3_aa: CASSLGYRADYEQYF

j_call: TRBJ2-5
cdr3_length: 15
clone_size: few
v_call: TRBV5-1
d_call: TRBD2
cdr3_nt: TGCGCCAGCAGCTCCGTTGCGGGAGAGTGGGAGACCCAGTACTTC
cdr3_aa: CASSSVAGEWETQYF

j_call: TRBJ1-2
cdr3_length: 13
clone_size: many
v_call: TRBV27
d_call: -
cdr3_nt: TGTGCCAGCAGTCAGACAGGCTCCTATGGCTACACCTTC
cdr3_aa: CASSQTGSYGYTF

j_call: TRBJ2-3
cdr3_length: 15
clone_size: many
v_call: TRBV4-3
d_call: TRBD1
cdr3_nt: TGCGCCAGCAGCCAAGCGAGGGACAGGACAGATACGCAGTATTTT
cdr3_aa: CASSQARDRTDTQYF

j_call: TRBJ2-1
cdr3_length: 15
clone_size: many
v_call: TRBV5-1
d_call: -
cdr3_nt: TGCGCCAGCAGCTATAGGCGGGAACGATTAGAAGAGCAGTTCTTC
cdr3_aa: CASSYRRERLEEQFF

j_call: TRBJ2-7
cdr3_length: 15
clone_size: many
v_call: TRBV11-1
d_call: TRBD1
cdr3_nt: TGTGCCAGCAGCTTACGAGGGACAGGGGGACTCGAGCAGTACTTC
cdr3_aa: CASSLRGTGGLEQYF

j_call: TRBJ2-1
cdr3_length: 15
clone_size: few
v_call: TRBV29-1
d_call: TRBD1
cdr3_nt: TGCAGCGTTGAAGTAAGGGACAGGGATCACAATGAGCAGTTCTTC
cdr3_aa: CSVEVRDRDHNEQFF

j_call: TRBJ2-7
cdr3_length: 15
clone_size: -
v_call: TRBV9
d_call: TRBD1
cdr3_nt: TGTGCCAGCAGCGTAGCTGGGACAGGGCCCTACGAGCAGTACTTC
cdr3_aa: CASSVAGTGPYEQYF

j_call: TRBJ2-4
cdr3_length: 12
clone_size: many
v_call: TRBV29-1
d_call: -
cdr3_nt: TGCAGCGTTGAGTTGATGGAAAACATTCAGTACTTC
cdr3_aa: CSVELMENIQYF

j_call: TRBJ2-7
cdr3_length: 13
clone_size: -
v_call: TRBV20-1
d_call: -
cdr3_nt: TGCAGTGCTAGTGCAGGGCTGGTCTACGAGCAGTACTTC
cdr3_aa: CSASAGLVYEQYF

j_call: TRBJ2-2
cdr3_length: 14
clone_size: many
v_call: TRBV20-1
d_call: -
cdr3_nt: TGCAGTGCCCCGGACAACCCGAACACCGGGGAGCTGTTTTTT
cdr3_aa: CSAPDNPNTGELFF

j_call: TRBJ2-7
cdr3_length: 14
clone_size: once
v_call: TRBV20-1
d_call: TRBD2
cdr3_nt: TGCAGTGCTAGTGGCGGGAGGGCCTCTAACGAGCAGTACTTC
cdr3_aa: CSASGGRASNEQYF

j_call: TRBJ1-4
cdr3_length: 14
clone_size: -
v_call: TRBV12-3/TRBV12-4
d_call: TRBD1
cdr3_nt: TGTGCCAGCAGGAGACAGGGAGGAAATGAAAAACTGTTTTTT
cdr3_aa: CASRRQGGNEKLFF

j_call: TRBJ2-3
cdr3_length: 16
clone_size: few
v_call: TRBV10-3
d_call: -
cdr3_nt: TGTGCCATCAGTGAGTCGACTCAGCGGGGCACAGATACGCAGTATTTT
cdr3_aa: CAISESTQRGTDTQYF

j_call: TRBJ2-1
cdr3_length: 13
clone_size: few
v_call: TRBV20-1
d_call: -
cdr3_nt: TGCAGTCCTACGGGACCTTTGAGGAATGAGCAGTTCTTC
cdr3_aa: CSPTGPLRNEQFF

j_call: TRBJ2-5
cdr3_length: 13
clone_size: many
v_call: TRBV29-1
d_call: TRBD1
cdr3_nt: TGCAGCGTCACAGGGGGCGCCCGGGAGACCCAGTACTTC
cdr3_aa: CSVTGGARETQYF

j_call: TRBJ2-3
cdr3_length: 14
clone_size: many
v_call: TRBV7-2
d_call: -
cdr3_nt: TGTGCCAGCAGCTTAGCGGGGGAAGTAGATACGCAGTATTTT
cdr3_aa: CASSLAGEVDTQYF

j_call: TRBJ2-2
cdr3_length: 16
clone_size: -
v_call: TRBV4-3
d_call: -
cdr3_nt: TGCGCCAGCAGCCAAGGCGCTTATCAGGGCCCCGGGGAGCTGTTTTTT
cdr3_aa: CASSQGAYQGPGELFF

j_call: TRBJ2-1
cdr3_length: 17
clone_size: many
v_call: TRBV5-1
d_call: TRBD2
cdr3_nt: TGCGCCAGCAGCTCCCGGACTAGCGGGGGGAACAACAATGAGCAGTTCTTC
cdr3_aa: CASSSRTSGGNNNEQFF

j_call: TRBJ2-3
cdr3_length: 16
clone_size: -
v_call: TRBV4-3
d_call: -
cdr3_nt: TGCGCCAGCAGCCAAGATGTCGGGAAGAGTAGAGATACGCAGTATTTT
cdr3_aa: CASSQDVGKSRDTQYF

j_call: TRBJ2-5
cdr3_length: 11
clone_size: -
v_call: TRBV29-1
d_call: -
cdr3_nt: TGCAGCGCCGACAGAGGAGAGACCCAGTACTTC
cdr3_aa: CSADRGETQYF

j_call: TRBJ2-7
cdr3_length: 16
clone_size: many
v_call: TRBV5-5
d_call: -
cdr3_nt: TGTGCCAGCAGCTTGGCTCGGGGGACCCCATCCTACGAGCAGTACTTC
cdr3_aa: CASSLARGTPSYEQYF

j_call: TRBJ2-7
cdr3_length: 14
clone_size: many
v_call: TRBV5-1
d_call: TRBD1
cdr3_nt: TGCGCCAGCAGCAGTGCGACAGGGCTCTACGAGCAGTACTTC
cdr3_aa: CASSSATGLYEQYF

j_call: TRBJ2-5
cdr3_length: 15
clone_size: few
v_call: TRBV7-2
d_call: -
cdr3_nt: TGTGCCAGCAGCTCCCACTCGAAGCGGTGGGAGACCCAGTACTTC
cdr3_aa: CASSSHSKRWETQYF

j_call: TRBJ2-7
cdr3_length: 12
clone_size: -
v_call: TRBV29-1
d_call: TRBD2
cdr3_nt: TGCAGCGGTGCAGCGGGAGGGTACGAGCAGTACTTC
cdr3_aa: CSGAAGGYEQYF

j_call: TRBJ1-4
cdr3_length: 14
clone_size: many
v_call: TRBV5-1
d_call: -
cdr3_nt: TGCGCCAGCAGCAAAACCGGGACCGGTGAAAAACTGTTTTTT
cdr3_aa: CASSKTGTGEKLFF

j_call: TRBJ1-5
cdr3_length: 14
clone_size: many
v_call: TRBV10-3
d_call: -
cdr3_nt: TGTGCCATCGGGGCTGACCATAGCAATCAGCCCCAGCATTTT
cdr3_aa: CAIGADHSNQPQHF

j_call: TRBJ2-2
cdr3_length: 15
clone_size: many
v_call: TRBV19
d_call: TRBD1
cdr3_nt: TGTGCCAGTAGTATCGGACAGGGGGCCGGCGGGGAGCTGTTTTTT
cdr3_aa: CASSIGQGAGGELFF

j_call: TRBJ2-7
cdr3_length: 15
clone_size: many
v_call: TRBV28
d_call: -
cdr3_nt: TGTGCCAGCAGCAGCGAGAGCCCTACGGGGAGGGAGCAGTACTTC
cdr3_aa: CASSSESPTGREQYF

j_call: TRBJ1-5
cdr3_length: 15
clone_size: many
v_call: TRBV19
d_call: -
cdr3_nt: TGTGCCAGTAGTATGGGGGGCGCGAGTTCGCAGCCCCAGCATTTT
cdr3_aa: CASSMGGASSQPQHF

j_call: TRBJ2-1
cdr3_length: 15
clone_size: many
v_call: TRBV12-3/TRBV12-4
d_call: TRBD2
cdr3_nt: TGTGCCAGCAGTTTGAGGCTAGCGGGAGAGAATGAGCAGTTCTTC
cdr3_aa: CASSLRLAGENEQFF

j_call: TRBJ1-6
cdr3_length: 14
clone_size: many
v_call: TRBV29-1
d_call: -
cdr3_nt: TGCAGCGTTCGACAGGACTCCTATAATTCACCCCTCCACTTT
cdr3_aa: CSVRQDSYNSPLHF

j_call: TRBJ2-4
cdr3_length: 15
clone_size: many
v_call: TRBV9
d_call: -
cdr3_nt: TGTGCCAGCAGTAGCGGGGGACAGGGTAAAAACATTCAGTACTTC
cdr3_aa: CASSSGGQGKNIQYF

j_call: TRBJ1-2
cdr3_length: 15
clone_size: few
v_call: TRBV6-5
d_call: TRBD1
cdr3_nt: TGTGCCAGCAGACTCGACAGGGGGCGCGTCTATGGCTACACCTTC
cdr3_aa: CASRLDRGRVYGYTF

j_call: TRBJ2-5
cdr3_length: 15
clone_size: -
v_call: TRBV29-1
d_call: TRBD1
cdr3_nt: TGCAGCGTTGCCGCCGGGACAGGGGATACAAGAACCCAGTACTTC
cdr3_aa: CSVAAGTGDTRTQYF

j_call: TRBJ2-1
cdr3_length: 16
clone_size: -
v_call: TRBV20-1
d_call: TRBD2
cdr3_nt: TGCAGTGCTCCAGCGGGAGGGGGGGGGTCCTACAATGAGCAGTTCTTC
cdr3_aa: CSAPAGGGGSYNEQFF

j_call: TRBJ1-1
cdr3_length: 15
clone_size: many
v_call: TRBV5-1
d_call: -
cdr3_nt: TGCGCCAGCAGCTTGACCGGGACGGCAAGCCCTGAAGCTTTCTTT
cdr3_aa: CASSLTGTASPEAFF

j_call: TRBJ2-7
cdr3_length: 11
clone_size: few
v_call: TRBV20-1
d_call: -
cdr3_nt: TGCAGTGTTCGGAGGACCTACGAGCAGTACTTC
cdr3_aa: CSVRRTYEQYF

j_call: TRBJ2-7
cdr3_length: 15
clone_size: many
v_call: TRBV20-1
d_call: -
cdr3_nt: TGCAGTGCTAGACTGGGACACCCTGCCTGGGGCGAGCAGTACTTC
cdr3_aa: CSARLGHPAWGEQYF

j_call: TRBJ2-1
cdr3_length: 16
clone_size: -
v_call: TRBV5-1
d_call: TRBD2
cdr3_nt: TGCGCCAGCAGCTTGGTACGCGGGAGCCCCTACAATGAGCAGTTCTTC
cdr3_aa: CASSLVRGSPYNEQFF

j_call: TRBJ2-3
cdr3_length: 16
clone_size: -
v_call: TRBV9
d_call: TRBD2
cdr3_nt: TGTGCCAGCAGCGTCCTAGCGGGAGCGGGTACAGATACGCAGTATTTT
cdr3_aa: CASSVLAGAGTDTQYF

j_call: TRBJ2-7
cdr3_length: 13
clone_size: -
v_call: TRBV12-3/TRBV12-4
d_call: -
cdr3_nt: TGTGCCAGCAGTCCCGGGCCCACCTTCAAGAAGTACTTC
cdr3_aa: CASSPGPTFKKYF

j_call: TRBJ2-5
cdr3_length: 15
clone_size: -
v_call: TRBV20-1
d_call: TRBD2
cdr3_nt: TGCAGTGCTTGCTCTAGCGGGAGGGCCCAAGAGACCCAGTACTTC
cdr3_aa: CSACSSGRAQETQYF

j_call: TRBJ2-7
cdr3_length: 14
clone_size: -
v_call: TRBV5-1
d_call: -
cdr3_nt: TGCGCCAGCAGCTCCGGACTGGAACCCTACGAGCAGTACTTC
cdr3_aa: CASSSGLEPYEQYF